Shown below are 14 T cell receptor beta chains from a single sample sequenced in a study of identical twins. From the 5' RACE reads, TCRdb called clonotypes with MiXCR, one entry per CDR3 protein. The sample consists of around 230,000 distinct CDR3 sequences, approximately 9% of them appearing once. The sequencing sample was made of memory (CD45RO+) T cells sorted from blood. These receptors were taken from a woman aged 18 to 35 in good health.

In its sample, this clonotype was seen a few times. V gene TRBV15 combines with J gene TRBJ2-1, with no clear D. The length of the CDR3 is 15 residues. Trimming removed 0 bases from V and 7 bases from J, with 13 bases in between. Germline assignment: CDR1 LNHNV and CDR2 YYDKDF (reference sequence). The CDR3 region is CATSRDGQVGNEQFF. The CDR3 bases are TGTGCCACCAGCAGAGATGGGCAGGTAGGGAATGAGCAGTTCTTC.

This clonotype appeared a single time. This chain connects TRBV18 to TRBJ2-1; D is unresolved. V lost 2 bases to trimming and J lost 3 bases, with 8 bases between them. Germline V gene data show CDR1 as KGHSH and CDR2 as LQKENI. There are 14 residues in the CDR3. CDR3 residues: CASSPRSDYNEQFF. In DNA, the CDR3 is TGTGCCAGCTCACCAAGAAGCGACTACAATGAGCAGTTCTTC. Supplemented by reference TRBV18 and TRBJ2-1, the full variable domain reads NAGVMQNPRHLVRRRGQEARLRCSPMKGHSHVYWYRQLPEEGLKFMVYLQKENIIDESGMPKERFSAEFPKEGPSILRIQQVVRGDSAAYFCASSPRSDYNEQFFGPGTRLTVL.

This clonotype was counted only a few times. This sequence joins TRBV5-1 and TRBJ1-1; D gene ambiguous. With 4 bases removed from V and 11 bases from J, the gap between germline ends came to 21 bases. CDR1 and CDR2 from the germline V gene are SGHRS and YFSETQ. The CDR3 length is 14 residues. The CDR3: CASSPGLGNLEAFF. The CDR3 region has the DNA TGCGCCAGCAGCCCCGGCCTGGGGAATCTGGAGGCTTTCTTT.

The chain links TRBV7-8 to TRBJ2-7, with D perhaps matching TRBD2 (6 bases). Between the trimmed V and J ends, which lost 4 bases and 11 bases, there was a span of 21 bases. Per the germline V gene, CDR1 is SGHVS and CDR2 is FQNEAQ. CDR3 length equals 14 residues. Here the CDR3 DNA reads TGTGCCAGCAGCTCGGGGGAAACCGGGACGAAGGAGTACTTC. Its protein is CASSSGETGTKEYF. Full variable domain (missing parts from reference TRBV7-8 and TRBJ2-7): GAGVSQSPRYKVAKRGQDVALRCDPISGHVSLFWYQQALGQGPEFLTYFQNEAQLDKSGLPSDRFFAERPEGSVSTLKIQRTQQEDSAVYLCASSSGETGTKEYFGPGTRLTVT.

This clonotype was counted ten times or more. The gene calls are TRBV19 and TRBJ1-1; 9 bases line up with TRBD1. Germline CDR1 and CDR2: LNHDA and SQIVND (reference sequence). The CDR3 covers 14 residues. Trimming took 4 bases from V and 5 from J; bases not matched to a gene: 5. The CDR3 nucleotides are TGTGCCAGTAGTAAACAGGGGGCGTTGACTGAAGCTTTCTTT. Translating it yields CASSKQGALTEAFF. The whole variable domain, filled in from reference TRBV19 and TRBJ1-1, reads DGGITQSPKYLFRKEGQNVTLSCEQNLNHDAMYWYRQDPGQGLRLIYYSQIVNDFQKGDIAEGYSVSREKKESFPLTVTSAQKNPTAFYLCASSKQGALTEAFFGQGTRLTVV.

The chain links TRBV6-5 to TRBJ2-2; D gene unclear. This CDR3 spans 16 amino acids. The V gene's germline CDR1 is MNHEY and CDR2 SVGAGI. With 4 bases removed from V and 0 bases from J, the gap between germline ends came to 12 bases. CDR3 DNA sequence: TGTGCCAGCAGTTCCACCCGGGCGACGAACACCGGGGAGCTGTTTTTT. Translating gives CASSSTRATNTGELFF.

The genes are TRBV19 and TRBJ2-4, with D possibly TRBD1 on 6 matching bases. The CDR3 length is 12 residues. Per germline, CDR1 LNHDA and CDR2 SQIVND (reference sequence). V lost 10 bases and J lost 8, with 15 bases in between. In DNA form, the CDR3 reads TGTGCCACCAAGGGGGATCCAGACATTCAGTACTTC. Encoded protein: CATKGDPDIQYF.

This chain links TRBV5-1 with TRBJ1-2, with D possibly TRBD1 on 5 matching bases. The V end was cut by 5 bases, the J end by 7 bases, with 18 bases between. Germline-derived CDR1 and CDR2 are SGHRS and YFSETQ. There are 14 residues in the CDR3. This CDR3 reads CASRWPGIGAGYTF. CDR3 DNA sequence: TGCGCCAGCAGATGGCCCGGGATAGGGGCTGGCTACACCTTC.

This clonotype is judged medium-sized (0.01 to 0.1%). The rearrangement links TRBV5-6 to TRBJ2-5; the D is unclear. The V gene's germline CDR1 is SGHDT and CDR2 YYEEEE. V lost 0 bases, J lost 7 bases, and 10 bases lay in between. The CDR3 sequence is 13 residues long. CDR3 loop: CASSLAGETTQYF. CDR3 nucleotides: TGTGCCAGCAGCTTGGCAGGAGAGACGACCCAGTACTTC.

V is TRBV5-5 and J is TRBJ1-1, with D possibly being TRBD1 (5 bases). CDR1 and CDR2 from the germline V gene are SGHKS and YYEKEE (reference sequence). Trimming removed 4 bases from V and 2 bases from J, with 12 bases in between. The CDR3 runs to 14 residues. CDR3 coding DNA: TGTGCCAGCAGCAGGGGAGTAAGTAACACTGAAGCTTTCTTT. The encoded protein is CASSRGVSNTEAFF.

This clonotype has only a few counts. This sequence joins TRBV6-5 and TRBJ2-1; no reliable D call. Trimming removed 1 base from V and 9 bases from J, with 10 bases in between. The CDR3 contains 13 residues. Germline-derived CDR1 and CDR2 are MNHEY and SVGAGI. The CDR3 spells CASSYYGGSEQFF. In DNA, the CDR3 is TGTGCCAGCAGTTACTATGGTGGCAGTGAGCAGTTCTTC.

The chain uses TRBV5-1 and TRBJ2-1; 7 positions agree with TRBD2. Trimming took 4 bases from V and 5 from J; bases not matched to a gene: 6. CDR3 length: 14 amino acids. Germline CDR1 SGHRS, CDR2 YFSETQ. CDR3 coding DNA: TGCGCCAGCAGCCCTGGGGCGGGAGACAATGAGCAGTTCTTC. Encoded protein: CASSPGAGDNEQFF.

This clonotype was found a few times. The chain combines TRBV5-1 with TRBJ2-1; D remains ambiguous. Trimming stripped 3 bases from V and 1 base from J, with 5 bases between. Germline V gene data show CDR1 as SGHRS and CDR2 as YFSETQ. This CDR3 has 13 amino acids. The CDR3 nucleotides read TGCGCCAGCAGCTCATTTTCCTACAATGAGCAGTTCTTC. Residues: CASSSFSYNEQFF.

Ten or more counts support this clonotype. The chain links TRBV9 to TRBJ2-3, with 14 bases that match TRBD2. CDR1 is SGDLS, CDR2 YYNGEE, per germline. J lost 4 bases, V lost 3 bases, and 4 bases had no gene match. This CDR3 region has 16 residues. The CDR3 nucleotides are TGTGCCAGCAGCGATCGACTAGCGGGAGGGCCAGATACGCAGTATTTT. The encoded protein is CASSDRLAGGPDTQYF.